This TCR beta chain was captured in a study of T cell changes during pregnancy in multiple sclerosis. The CDR3 runs to 12 residues. CDR1 SGHRS and CDR2 YFSETQ come from the germline V gene. Generated by immunoSEQ multiplex PCR, the TCRdb table keeps only in-frame clones and is missing some. The sample records 55,000 to 80,000 clones, approximately 94% being singletons. As regards this clone: At one boundary the junction diverges from the germline segment, which might be a read error.

Sequenced here: peripheral blood, sampled in the third trimester of pregnancy. J is TRBJ2-7 and V is TRBV5-1, with D maybe TRBD2 (6 bases). The sequence was obtained from a female donor with multiple sclerosis, enrolled in a pregnancy study. CDR3 loop: CASSLDERPGGF. Written as DNA, the CDR3 is TGCGCCAGCAGCTTGGATGAACGGCCTGGGGGGTTC.